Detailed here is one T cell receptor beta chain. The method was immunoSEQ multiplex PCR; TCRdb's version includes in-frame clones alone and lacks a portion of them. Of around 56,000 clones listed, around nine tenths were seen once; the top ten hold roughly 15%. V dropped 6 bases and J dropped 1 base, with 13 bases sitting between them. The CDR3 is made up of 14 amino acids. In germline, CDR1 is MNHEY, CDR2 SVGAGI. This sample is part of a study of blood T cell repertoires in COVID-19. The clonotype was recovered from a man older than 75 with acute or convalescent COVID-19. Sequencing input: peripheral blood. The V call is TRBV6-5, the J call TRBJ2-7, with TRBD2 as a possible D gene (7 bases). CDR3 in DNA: TGTGCCAGCAGACCCGAGGGGGGGTCCTACGAGCAGTACTTC. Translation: CASRPEGGSYEQYF.